This is a list of T cell receptor beta chains from one sample in a study of technical replicates of blood from a handful of donors. Method: immunoSEQ multiplex PCR; TCRdb's copy keeps in-frame clones and lacks some. The table shows tens of thousands of clones, with just over 90% occurring only once. Sequencing was done on a sample of T cells isolated from PBMCs. The receptors were gathered from a human donor in good health. Each CDR3 is given with its conserved first and last residue. Each record gives: V gene, J gene, D gene, clone size, CDR3 DNA, CDR3 protein. A D gene is named only where the DNA matches it firmly. A row's size may be missing; if present it is once, few, many or a size class.

TRBV28	TRBJ2-2	TRBD2	NA	TGTGCCAGCCGCCTGGGCACCCTAGCGGGCGATACCGGGGAGCTGTTTTTT	CASRLGTLAGDTGELFF
TRBV10-2	TRBJ1-5	NA	NA	TGCGCCAGCAGTGAGTGGAGTAGCAATCAGCCCCAGCATTTT	CASSEWSSNQPQHF
TRBV4-2	TRBJ2-1	TRBD2	NA	TGTGCCAGCAGCCAAGATACGACTAGCGGGGCGGGTAACAATGAGCAGTTCTTC	CASSQDTTSGAGNNEQFF
TRBV15	TRBJ2-7	NA	NA	TGTGCCACCAGCAGGGGGGCAGGAAGCTACGAGCAGTACTTC	CATSRGAGSYEQYF
TRBV5-6	TRBJ1-4	NA	NA	TGTGCCAGCAGCTCTCCGGGGATCAAACTGTTTTTT	CASSSPGIKLFF
TRBV18	TRBJ2-7	TRBD2	NA	TGTGCCAGCTCAGAAGGGACTACAGGCGAGCAGTACTTC	CASSEGTTGEQYF
TRBV9	TRBJ2-5	NA	NA	TGTGCCAGCAGCGTCGGTGCGCCCCAAGAGACCCAGTACTTC	CASSVGAPQETQYF
TRBV21-1	TRBJ1-6	NA	NA	TGTGCCAGCAGCAATCTCTACCCGTGGGGGACAGCCAGAAATTCACCCCTCCACTTT	CASSNLYPWGTARNSPLHF
TRBV19	TRBJ2-6	NA	NA	TGTGCCAGTAGTATGGGCAACTCTGGGGCCAACGTCCTGACTTTC	CASSMGNSGANVLTF
TRBV23-1	TRBJ1-1	NA	NA	TGCGCCAGCGGGGGAACAGGGCCGAGCACTGAAGCTTTCTTT	CASGGTGPSTEAFF
TRBV4-1	TRBJ2-1	TRBD2	NA	TGCGCCAGCAGAGGGGGACTAGGGAGCAATGAGCAGTTCTTC	CASRGGLGSNEQFF
TRBV7-9	TRBJ1-6	NA	NA	TGTGCCAGCAGCTCCCGACAGTTGAGCTCCTATAATTCACCCCTCCACTTT	CASSSRQLSSYNSPLHF
TRBV23-1	TRBJ2-7	NA	NA	TGCGCCAGCAGTCAATCGGTACAGGGATCCGACGAGCAGTACTTC	CASSQSVQGSDEQYF
TRBV29-1	TRBJ1-2	TRBD1	NA	TGCAGCGTAGCCACAGGGGTTTATGGCTACACCTTC	CSVATGVYGYTF
TRBV27	TRBJ1-2	NA	few	TGTGCCAGCGCAATTACCGGGGTAGGGTTTAGAGGCTACACCTTC	CASAITGVGFRGYTF
TRBV11-3	TRBJ2-7	NA	NA	TGTGCCAGCAGCTTAGATGGGCAGAACGAGCAGTACTTC	CASSLDGQNEQYF
TRBV10-3	TRBJ2-7	TRBD1	NA	TGTGCCATCAGTGAGCGCTATGGACAGGGGTTAAAGGGCGAGCAGTACTTC	CAISERYGQGLKGEQYF
TRBV29-1	TRBJ2-2	TRBD2	NA	TGCAGCGTAGCCGCGGGGGTCGTCGGGGAGCTGTTTTTT	CSVAAGVVGELFF
TRBV7-9	TRBJ1-4	NA	NA	TGTGCCAGCAGCAAGACAGAATTTGCAACTAATGAAAAACTGTTTTTT	CASSKTEFATNEKLFF
TRBV7-7	TRBJ1-1	NA	NA	TGTGCTAGCAGCTTAGAGGGGATGAACACTGAAGCTTTCTTT	CASSLEGMNTEAFF
TRBV19	TRBJ2-1	TRBD2	NA	TGTGCCAGTAGTCCATGGGGGGGACTCTTTAATGAGCAGTTCTTC	CASSPWGGLFNEQFF
TRBV7-9	TRBJ2-7	NA	NA	TGTGCCACCTCAAGGGAGGACTCCTACGAGCAGTACTTC	CATSREDSYEQYF
TRBV7-9	TRBJ2-7	TRBD2	NA	TGTGCCAGCAGCTTAGCGAGCGGGGGGGCCGTAAACGAGCAGTACTTC	CASSLASGGAVNEQYF
TRBV18	TRBJ1-6	NA	few	TGTGCCAGCTCACCAAAACGAGAGAATTCACCCCTCCACTTT	CASSPKRENSPLHF
TRBV10-3	TRBJ1-1	NA	NA	TGTGCCATCACGCAGGGGAGAAACACTGAAGCTTTCTTT	CAITQGRNTEAFF
TRBV28	TRBJ1-1	NA	NA	TGTGCCAGCAGTCCCAGGGTCCAGGTGGCTTTCTTT	CASSPRVQVAFF
TRBV11-2	TRBJ1-6	NA	NA	TGTGCCAGCGCTAGCAGGTCACCCCTCCACTTT	CASASRSPLHF
TRBV9	TRBJ2-2	NA	NA	TGTGCCAGCAGCGAAGTTTACCAGGGCGTCGGGGAGCTGTTTTTT	CASSEVYQGVGELFF